This T cell receptor (beta chain) was sequenced for a study of blood T cell repertoires in COVID-19. About the study: Acute and convalescent COVID-19 specimens originated in the United States, Italy and Spain. In each case, the material was cDNA or gDNA derived from T cells, B-cell-depleted T cells, or PBMCs.

The V and J ends lost 5 bases and 8 bases respectively, with 10 bases between them. Per germline, CDR1 SGHTA and CDR2 FQGTGA. This CDR3 region has 12 residues. Original handling: Estimates of nucleated cell counts were drawn from the amplification of reference gene primers. Repertoires were generated with immunoSEQ multiplex PCR, while TCRdb's copy carries only in-frame clones and drops some. V, J and clone size are taken as reported in that table, and D and trimming were inferred from the DNA itself. This sample yields roughly 150,000 clones, of which about four fifths are seen a single time; 2% to 2.5% belongs to the top ten.

The TCR originated in a woman older than 75 with acute or convalescent COVID-19. Sequencing was done on a sample of peripheral blood. The chain employs TRBV7-3 and TRBJ2-1, with TRBD2 as a possible D gene (6 bases). CDR3 amino acids: CASSPGRYEQFF. The CDR3 bases are TGTGCCAGCAGCCCGGGGAGGTATGAGCAGTTCTTC.